Listed below are T cell receptor beta chains from one sample, sequenced in a study of shared clonotypes between healthy human individuals. TCRdb's table, derived via immunoSEQ multiplex PCR, lists solely in-frame clones and lacks some. This sample carries roughly 2,500,000 clones, roughly 93% of them seen once, and the ten largest clones take roughly 0.39%. Sequenced sample: naive CD4+ T cells from PBMCs. These receptors were taken from a young man in good health. Some clones in this sample may be carry-over from other donors' samples. The CDR3 runs from the conserved cysteine through the conserved F or W. D genes are given only for firm matches. Some rows have no size entry. The others give once, few or many, or a class for an expanded clone.

TRBV19	.	TRBJ1-1	.	TGTGCCAGTAGTATAATCAATCGGGGGGTGAACACTGAAGCTTTCTTT	CASSIINRGVNTEAFF
TRBV2	.	TRBJ1-1	TRBD1	TGTGCCAGCGGGTCACAGGGACAGGGGGCGGCTTTCTTT	CASGSQGQGAAFF
TRBV19	.	TRBJ1-1	.	TGTGCCAGTAGTAAAGACGGGAGGAACACTGAAGCTTTCTTT	CASSKDGRNTEAFF
TRBV6-5	.	TRBJ1-1	.	TGTGCCAGCAGTTACGGGGTGACCACTGAAGCTTTCTTT	CASSYGVTTEAFF
TRBV7-9	.	TRBJ2-4	.	TGTGCCAGCAGCCCCCAGGGGTTAGAAAACATTCAGTACTTC	CASSPQGLENIQYF
TRBV7-2	.	TRBJ2-2	.	TGTGCCAGCAGCCCACAGTCGAGACAGAACACCGGGGAGCTGTTTTTT	CASSPQSRQNTGELFF
TRBV30	once	TRBJ2-7	TRBD2	TGTGCCTGGATCGGAGGACTAGCGGGACTCGAGCAGTACTTC	CAWIGGLAGLEQYF
TRBV7-9	.	TRBJ2-1	TRBD1	TGTGCCAGCAGCCCAGGACAGGACGGTGAGCAGTTCTTC	CASSPGQDGEQFF
TRBV11-1	.	TRBJ1-2	TRBD1	TGTGCCAGCAGCTCCATGGACAGGACTAACTATGGCTACACCTTC	CASSSMDRTNYGYTF
TRBV7-9	.	TRBJ1-2	.	TGTGCCAGCAGCCTAAGGTACGGGCAGGAACAAAGCTACACCTTC	CASSLRYGQEQSYTF
TRBV2	few	TRBJ1-2	.	TGTGCCAGCACAGAGGTAAACTATGGCTACACCTTC	CASTEVNYGYTF
TRBV9	.	TRBJ1-4	TRBD1	TGTGCCAGCAGCGTCGGGTTGGACAGGGGGATTGAAAAACTGTTTTTT	CASSVGLDRGIEKLFF
TRBV9	.	TRBJ2-3	.	TGTGCCAGCAGCGTAGTCCGTTCAGGGGGCACAGATACGCAGTATTTT	CASSVVRSGGTDTQYF
TRBV5-5	.	TRBJ1-4	TRBD1	TGTGCCAGCAGTATGGTCTCGGGACAGGGGAATGAAAAACTGTTTTTT	CASSMVSGQGNEKLFF
TRBV2	.	TRBJ2-7	TRBD2	TGTGCCAGCCGACTAGCGGGAGTCACCTACGAGCAGTACTTC	CASRLAGVTYEQYF
TRBV11-2	.	TRBJ1-3	.	TGTGCCAGCAGCTTAGGTCGTCAGAACACCATATATTTT	CASSLGRQNTIYF
TRBV6-5	.	TRBJ1-1	.	TGTGCCAGCAGTTATGGAACGAACACTGAAGCTTTCTTT	CASSYGTNTEAFF
TRBV27	.	TRBJ2-2	TRBD2	TGTGCCAGCAGTCGACTAGCGGGAGGGAACACCGGGGAGCTGTTTTTT	CASSRLAGGNTGELFF
TRBV18	.	TRBJ2-5	TRBD1	TGTGCCAGCTCACCGCAACAGGGGTTCCAAGAGACCCAGTACTTC	CASSPQQGFQETQYF
TRBV18	.	TRBJ2-2	.	TGTGCCAGCTCACCCGCCTCCCCTATATACACCGGGGAGCTGTTTTTT	CASSPASPIYTGELFF
TRBV7-2	.	TRBJ2-7	TRBD1	TGTGCCAGCAGTTCCGGGACAGAGCCATACGAGCAGTACTTC	CASSSGTEPYEQYF
TRBV28	.	TRBJ1-3	.	TGTGCCAGCAGTTCTGGAGGTCAATCCTCTGGAAACACCATATATTTT	CASSSGGQSSGNTIYF
TRBV6-1	.	TRBJ2-2	.	TGTGCCAGCTCCGGGTTTGCCACCGGGGAGCTGTTTTTT	CASSGFATGELFF
TRBV28	.	TRBJ2-3	.	TGTGCCAGCAGTAACCTAGGGGGAACGCAGTATTTT	CASSNLGGTQYF
TRBV28	once	TRBJ1-1	.	TGTGCCAGCAGTTTTCCCGACAGAACCGAGCTACCTTCGTCGAACACTGAAGCTTTCTTT	CASSFPDRTELPSSNTEAFF
TRBV9	.	TRBJ2-7	.	TGTGCCAGCAGTCCGGGACTTACTACAGAGCAGTACTTC	CASSPGLTTEQYF
TRBV15	.	TRBJ2-7	.	TGTGCCACCAGCAAAGGGCCTTTCGCACACTCCTACGAGCAGTACTTC	CATSKGPFAHSYEQYF
TRBV18	.	TRBJ2-1	.	TGTGCCAGCTCACCACAGGTCAATGAGCAGTTCTTC	CASSPQVNEQFF
TRBV28	few	TRBJ2-7	.	TGTGCCAGCAGTTTAGCAGAGGTCGAGCAGTACTTC	CASSLAEVEQYF
TRBV7-9	.	TRBJ2-7	.	TGTGCCAGCGGGTCTTGGGCAGAAAGATACGAGCAGTACTTC	CASGSWAERYEQYF
TRBV19	once	TRBJ2-3	.	TGTGCCAGTAGTATTAAGGAGCCCACAGATACGCAGTATTTT	CASSIKEPTDTQYF
TRBV4-3	.	TRBJ2-7	TRBD2	TGCGCCAGCAGCCAAGTTCTAGCGGGGACCTACGAGCAGTACTTC	CASSQVLAGTYEQYF
TRBV28	.	TRBJ2-3	.	TGTGCCAGCAGTTTACCGGGACAAACAGATACGCAGTATTTT	CASSLPGQTDTQYF
TRBV6-5	.	TRBJ1-5	TRBD1	TGTGCCAGCAGTTACCGGGACAGTCCCAATCAGCCCCAGCATTTT	CASSYRDSPNQPQHF
TRBV15	.	TRBJ2-5	TRBD2	TGTGCCACCAGCAGAAATAGCGGGAGGGCCCGTGAGACCCAGTACTTC	CATSRNSGRARETQYF
TRBV4-3	.	TRBJ2-3	.	TGCGCCAGCAGCCCCAATCAGGACACAGATACGCAGTATTTT	CASSPNQDTDTQYF
TRBV11-3	.	TRBJ1-4	.	TGTGCCAGCAGCTTTAGCGCCAGGGCGGGTCTAAGGGAAAAACTGTTTTTT	CASSFSARAGLREKLFF
TRBV7-9	.	TRBJ1-1	.	TGTGCCAGCAGCTGGGACGTCTCTGAAGCTTTCTTT	CASSWDVSEAFF
TRBV7-9	.	TRBJ2-7	.	TGTGCCAGCAGCTTAGCGGGCCCGAGGGCCGGGGCCCCCCAGTACTTC	CASSLAGPRAGAPQYF
TRBV2	few	TRBJ1-5	.	TGTGCCAGCAGCCAACCCAATCAGCCCCAGCATTTT	CASSQPNQPQHF
TRBV5-1	.	TRBJ1-1	TRBD1	TGCGCCAGCAGCTTGGAGGGGGCCCCGGCTGAAGCTTTCTTT	CASSLEGAPAEAFF
TRBV27	.	TRBJ2-5	.	TGTGCCAGCAGTTTTCGTTTGCAAGAGACCCAGTACTTC	CASSFRLQETQYF